The T cell receptor (beta chain) described here comes from a study of T cells in Graves' hyperthyroidism and ophthalmopathy. Using roughly 9.4 ml of fresh peripheral blood, PBMCs were prepared. TCR beta CDR3 regions were amplified from RNA transcripts. HTBI primers were employed in a first-round RT-PCR of the TCR CDR3. TCRdb itself ran the multiplex PCR reads through MiXCR, one entry per CDR3 protein. The table has some 490,000 distinct CDR3 sequences, about 22% seen once. The TCR comes from a woman in her seventies with Graves' ophthalmopathy. Sequenced material: blood.

The DNA for the CDR3 is TGTGCCAGCAGTTACGCGACTAGCGGGAGCTGGGAGACCCAGTACTTC. It specifies CASSYATSGSWETQYF. The chain uses TRBV6-5 and TRBJ2-5; 12 bases line up with TRBD2. This CDR3 spans 16 amino acids. Germline CDR1 and CDR2: MNHEY and SVGAGI. The V gene end was trimmed by 2 bases and the J gene end by 5 bases; junction bases not matched to a gene: 6.